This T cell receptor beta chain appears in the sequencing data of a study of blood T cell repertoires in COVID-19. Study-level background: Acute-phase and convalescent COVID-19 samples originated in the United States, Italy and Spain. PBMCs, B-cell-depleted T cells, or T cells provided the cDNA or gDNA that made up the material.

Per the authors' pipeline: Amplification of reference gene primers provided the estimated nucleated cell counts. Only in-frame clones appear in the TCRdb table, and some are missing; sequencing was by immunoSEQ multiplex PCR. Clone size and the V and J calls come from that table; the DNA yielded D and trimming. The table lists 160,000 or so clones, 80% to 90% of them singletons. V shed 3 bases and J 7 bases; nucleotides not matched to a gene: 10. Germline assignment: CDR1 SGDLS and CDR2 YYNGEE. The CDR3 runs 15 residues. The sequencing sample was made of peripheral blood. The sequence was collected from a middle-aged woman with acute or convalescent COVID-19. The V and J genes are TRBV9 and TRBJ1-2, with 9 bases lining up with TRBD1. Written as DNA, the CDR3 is TGTGCCAGCAGCGCCTTGGGACAGGGAATGGCTGGCTACACCTTC. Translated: CASSALGQGMAGYTF.